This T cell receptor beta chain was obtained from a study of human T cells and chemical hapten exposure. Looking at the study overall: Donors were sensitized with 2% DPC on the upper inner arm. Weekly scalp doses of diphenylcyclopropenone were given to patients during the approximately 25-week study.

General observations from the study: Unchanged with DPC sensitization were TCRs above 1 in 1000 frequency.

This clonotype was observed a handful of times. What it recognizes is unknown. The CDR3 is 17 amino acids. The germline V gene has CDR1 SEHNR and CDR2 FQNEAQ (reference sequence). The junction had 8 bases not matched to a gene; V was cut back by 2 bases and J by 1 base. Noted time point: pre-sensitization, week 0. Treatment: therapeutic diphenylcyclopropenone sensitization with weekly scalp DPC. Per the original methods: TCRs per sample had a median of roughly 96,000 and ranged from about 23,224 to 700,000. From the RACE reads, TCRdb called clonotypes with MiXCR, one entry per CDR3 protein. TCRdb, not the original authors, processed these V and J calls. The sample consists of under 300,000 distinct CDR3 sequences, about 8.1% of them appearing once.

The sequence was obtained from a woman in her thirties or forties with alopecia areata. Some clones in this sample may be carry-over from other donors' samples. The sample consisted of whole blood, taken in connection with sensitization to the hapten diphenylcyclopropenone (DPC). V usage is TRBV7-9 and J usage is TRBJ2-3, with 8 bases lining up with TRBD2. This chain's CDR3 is CASSLSGSGMRTDTQYF. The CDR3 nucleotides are TGTGCCAGCAGCTTATCGGGTAGCGGGATGCGCACAGATACGCAGTATTTT. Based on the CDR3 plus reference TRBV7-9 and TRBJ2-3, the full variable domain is DTGVSQNPRHKITKRGQNVTFRCDPISEHNRLYWYRQTLGQGPEFLTYFQNEAQLEKSRLLSDRFSAERPKGSFSTLEIQRTEQGDSAMYLCASSLSGSGMRTDTQYFGPGTRLTVL.